This is a list of T cell receptor beta chains from one sample in a study of Ad26.COV2.S vaccination and SARS-CoV-2 variants. Clones were sequenced by immunoSEQ multiplex PCR, and TCRdb holds only the in-frame ones, with some missing. The sample lists about 420,000 clones, 88% occurring once. The input for sequencing was peripheral blood, taken in a trial of Ad26.COV2.S vaccine versus placebo. These receptors were obtained from a person between 18 and 59 years old who received the Ad26.COV2.S COVID-19 vaccine or a placebo. CDR3s include the opening cysteine and the closing phenylalanine or tryptophan. The order of the fields is J gene, clone size, V gene, D gene, CDR3 DNA, CDR3 protein. A D gene is named only where the DNA matches it firmly. Clone size is given for some rows only: seen once, a few or many times, or a class if the clone is expanded.

>TRBJ2-7|-|TRBV27|-
TGTGCCAGCAGTCCCGACCCCCGGGTAAGGCAGTACTTC
CASSPDPRVRQYF
>TRBJ1-2|-|TRBV9|-
TGTGCCAGCAGCGTAGATTGGCGGGATCAGGATGGCTACACCTTC
CASSVDWRDQDGYTF
>TRBJ2-5|-|TRBV11-2|TRBD2
TGTGCCAGCAGCCGGACTAGCGGGGGGGGCGAGGCCCAGTACTTC
CASSRTSGGGEAQYF
>TRBJ1-2|-|TRBV4-3|TRBD1
TGCGCCAGCAGCCATTCACTGACAGGGGTTGTTGGCTACACCTTC
CASSHSLTGVVGYTF
>TRBJ2-7|-|TRBV4-2|-
TGTGCCAGCAGCCAAGATCCGTTATACGAGCAGTACTTC
CASSQDPLYEQYF
>TRBJ2-3|-|TRBV5-1|-
TGCGCCAGCAGCCCCATTGTCACAGATACGCAGTATTTT
CASSPIVTDTQYF
>TRBJ1-1|-|TRBV6-1|TRBD1
TGTGCCAGCAGTGAAAGGGGGACAGTGAACACTGAAGCTTTCTTT
CASSERGTVNTEAFF
>TRBJ2-7|once|TRBV3-1/TRBV3-2|TRBD1
TGTGCCAGCAGCCAACCGGGACAGGGGTTCTACGAGCAGTACTTC
CASSQPGQGFYEQYF
>TRBJ2-7|-|TRBV28|-
TGTGCCAGCAGTTTAGGGGCGGCCTACGAGCAGTACTTC
CASSLGAAYEQYF
>TRBJ2-1|-|TRBV6-4|TRBD1
TGTGCCAGCAGGAGAGACGGGACAGGAAACAATGAGCAGTTCTTC
CASRRDGTGNNEQFF
>TRBJ2-2|-|TRBV5-1|-
TGCGCCAGCAGCTTGGCAGGGACCCACACCGGGGAGCTGTTTTTT
CASSLAGTHTGELFF
>TRBJ1-2|-|TRBV19|-
TGTGCCAGTAGCCCGGCCCAAGGGGAGTATGGCTACACCTTC
CASSPAQGEYGYTF
>TRBJ1-5|-|TRBV2|-
TGTGCCAGCAGTCTAAGGGAAGTTAAGCCCCAGCATTTT
CASSLREVKPQHF
>TRBJ2-5|-|TRBV25-1|TRBD1
TGTGCCAGCAGCACCCGACAGGGTCAAGAGACCCAGTACTTC
CASSTRQGQETQYF
>TRBJ2-3|-|TRBV7-2|TRBD2
TGTGCCAGCAGTATAGCGGGGGGCACAGATACGCAGTATTTT
CASSIAGGTDTQYF
>TRBJ2-6|-|TRBV9|-
TGTGCCAGCAGCGCGCTACCGGGATCGTCTGGGGCCAACGTCCTGACTTTC
CASSALPGSSGANVLTF
>TRBJ2-1|-|TRBV20-1|-
TGCAGTGCTAGAGGAGGGTTTGAGCAGTTCTTC
CSARGGFEQFF
>TRBJ2-1|-|TRBV7-6|-
TGTGCCAGCAGCTTAACCGGTACTGACTCCTACAATGAGCAGTTCTTC
CASSLTGTDSYNEQFF
>TRBJ2-7|-|TRBV25-1|-
TGTGCCAGCAGTGAAGTAGGCAGTACCTACGAGCAGTACTTC
CASSEVGSTYEQYF
>TRBJ1-4|-|TRBV5-6|-
TGTGCCAGCAGCTCACTCGGCAGGGTCGGAAAACTGTTTTTT
CASSSLGRVGKLFF
>TRBJ2-7|-|TRBV6-5|-
TGTGCCAGCAGTTACACGACTGCAGGGTACGAGCAGTACTTC
CASSYTTAGYEQYF
>TRBJ2-5|-|TRBV19|TRBD1
TGTGCCAGTAGTACTTTGACAGGGACGATTCAAGAGACCCAGTACTTC
CASSTLTGTIQETQYF
>TRBJ1-6|-|TRBV5-1|-
TGCGCCAGCAGCCCGACAGGCAGCTCCAATTCACCCCTCCACTTT
CASSPTGSSNSPLHF
>TRBJ2-3|-|TRBV3-1/TRBV3-2|-
TGTGCCAGCGCGAAGGGGGTACACCCGACGGGGGAAGATACGCAGTATTTT
CASAKGVHPTGEDTQYF
>TRBJ1-4|-|TRBV6-1|TRBD1
TGTGCCAGCAGTGAACCCGGACAGGGAAATGAAAAACTGTTTTTT
CASSEPGQGNEKLFF
>TRBJ1-6|-|TRBV9|TRBD1
TGTGCCAGCAGTCGGACAGGGGAGAATTCACCCCTCCACTTT
CASSRTGENSPLHF
>TRBJ2-1|-|TRBV7-9|-
TGTGCCAGCAGCTTAGAGGAACGTGGGCAGTTCTTC
CASSLEERGQFF
>TRBJ2-7|few|TRBV5-1|TRBD1
TGCGCCAGCAGCTTGGGGGGCGGGACAGGGGAAGCCTACGAGCAGTACTTC
CASSLGGGTGEAYEQYF
>TRBJ2-5|-|TRBV10-1|-
TGCGCCAGCAGTGATAACAGGGAGGGAGAGACCCAGTACTTC
CASSDNREGETQYF
>TRBJ1-2|-|TRBV4-1|-
TGCGCCAGCAGCCAAGGGGACGGATTAAACAACTATGGCTACACCTTC
CASSQGDGLNNYGYTF
>TRBJ2-3|-|TRBV7-8|TRBD2
TGTGCCAGCAGCCAAGCTAGCGGGGGGGCGGCGGATACGCAGTATTTT
CASSQASGGAADTQYF
>TRBJ1-6|-|TRBV6-5|TRBD1
TGTGCCAGCAGTTACTCAGACAGGGGACCACCCCTCCACTTT
CASSYSDRGPPLHF
>TRBJ2-3|-|TRBV19|TRBD2
TGTGCCAGTAGTCTTGAGCGGGGGACCCTCACAGATACGCAGTATTTT
CASSLERGTLTDTQYF
>TRBJ1-6|-|TRBV30|-
TGTGCCTGGAGTACGACGGGAGGGGACGGTTCACCCCTCCACTTT
CAWSTTGGDGSPLHF
>TRBJ2-4|-|TRBV4-2|-
TGTGCCAGCAGCCAAGATTCGGGGGCGCGTAACGCCAAAAACATTCAGTACTTC
CASSQDSGARNAKNIQYF
>TRBJ1-2|-|TRBV12-3/TRBV12-4|TRBD1
TGTGCCAGCACCCGACAGGGAAACTATGGCTACACCTTC
CASTRQGNYGYTF
>TRBJ2-4|-|TRBV11-1|-
TGTGCCAGCAGCCTAAGCGGGCCAGCCAAAAACATTCAGTACTTC
CASSLSGPAKNIQYF
>TRBJ2-7|-|TRBV5-1|TRBD1
TGCGCCAGCAGCACACAGACAGGGGGCTACGAGCAGTACTTC
CASSTQTGGYEQYF
>TRBJ1-5|once|TRBV9|-
TGTGCCAGCAGGGAAATTCAGGGTAAGCGCAATCAGCCCCAGCATTTT
CASREIQGKRNQPQHF
>TRBJ2-3|-|TRBV5-8|-
TGTGCCAGCAGCTTGTCCGTAGGGGCGGATACGCAGTATTTT
CASSLSVGADTQYF
>TRBJ2-1|once|TRBV5-4|-
TGTGCCAGCAGCTTGGTTGGACAACTCAATGAGCAGTTCTTC
CASSLVGQLNEQFF
>TRBJ1-2|once|TRBV28|TRBD1
TGTGCCAGCAGAAGGGACAGATCAACGACCAACTATGGCTACACCTTC
CASRRDRSTTNYGYTF
>TRBJ2-3|once|TRBV5-1|TRBD1
TGCGCCAGCAGCTTGGAGGACAGGGTAGATACGCAGTATTTT
CASSLEDRVDTQYF
>TRBJ2-7|-|TRBV11-1|-
TGTGCCAGCAGCTTAGCAGCCTTCTACTACGAGCAGTACTTC
CASSLAAFYYEQYF
>TRBJ2-7|-|TRBV30|-
TGTGCCTGGAGCCTATCCCGGGGCTTCGCCTACGAGCAGTACTTC
CAWSLSRGFAYEQYF
>TRBJ2-1|-|TRBV7-3|TRBD2
TGTGCCAGCAGCCCAGGACCCGGGGGGTACAATGAGCAGTTCTTC
CASSPGPGGYNEQFF
>TRBJ2-7|many|TRBV4-1|-
TGCGCCAGCAGCCCGGCGGTGTCGGCCAGGGGTTACGAGCAGTACTTC
CASSPAVSARGYEQYF
>TRBJ2-3|-|TRBV7-2|-
TGTGCCAGCGGGGCGGGGTTCACAGATACGCAGTATTTT
CASGAGFTDTQYF
>TRBJ1-1|-|TRBV14|-
TGTGCCAGCAGCCAAGATCGGCGAGAAGCTTTCTTT
CASSQDRREAFF
>TRBJ2-5|-|TRBV28|TRBD1
TGTGCCAGCAGACATCGGACAGGGTACCAAGAGACCCAGTACTTC
CASRHRTGYQETQYF
>TRBJ1-1|-|TRBV18|TRBD1
TGTGCCAGCTCACCAGAAACAGGGGCCTTGGGAACTGAAGCTTTCTTT
CASSPETGALGTEAFF
>TRBJ2-3|-|TRBV9|-
TGTGCCAGCAGCGTAGAGCAGCGGGTGGGCATTGATACGCAGTATTTT
CASSVEQRVGIDTQYF